These 10 T cell receptor beta chains were all obtained from the same sample, sequenced in a study of T cells in Graves' hyperthyroidism and ophthalmopathy. There were TCR beta CDR3 regions amplified from RNA transcripts. The TCR CDR3 first-round RT-PCR relied on the HTBI primer set. MiXCR was run by TCRdb on the multiplex PCR reads, yielding one entry per CDR3 protein. The table includes 350,000 or so distinct CDR3 sequences, about 18% detected once. Input material: blood. These TCRs come from a woman in her 50s with Graves' hyperthyroidism.

This clonotype was seen more than once but under ten times. The V and J genes are TRBV5-1 and TRBJ2-1, with D uncertain. The CDR3 is 11 residues long. From germline, CDR1 is SGHRS and CDR2 YFSETQ. The V and J ends lost 0 bases and 10 bases respectively, with 5 bases between them. CDR3 coding DNA: TGCGCCAGCAGCTTGGTGGCAGAGCAGTTCTTC. It specifies CASSLVAEQFF.

Many counts were recorded for this clonotype. The rearrangement uses TRBV20-1 and TRBJ2-3; 8 bases are shared with TRBD2. This CDR3 region has 15 residues. Germline V gene sequence: CDR1 DFQATT, CDR2 SNEGSKA (reference sequence). J lost 3 bases, V lost 3 bases, and 8 bases had no gene match. CDR3: CSARGPASGTDTQYF. CDR3 bases: TGCAGTGCTAGGGGTCCGGCTAGCGGGACAGATACGCAGTATTTT.

The table lists this clonotype with a few counts. The chain is built from TRBV15 and TRBJ1-4; D remains unclear. Per the germline V gene, CDR1 is LNHNV and CDR2 is YYDKDF (reference sequence). The CDR3 runs 15 residues. Trimming cost V 1 base and J 5 bases, with 11 bases left between them. Written as DNA, the CDR3 is TGTGCCACCAGCAGAGTAAAGGGTGGGAATGAAAAACTGTTTTTT. Translating it yields CATSRVKGGNEKLFF. The full variable domain, rest sourced from reference TRBV15 and TRBJ1-4, is DAMVIQNPRYQVTQFGKPVTLSCSQTLNHNVMYWYQQKSSQAPKLLFHYYDKDFNNEADTPDNFQSRRPNTSFCFLDIRSPGLGDTAMYLCATSRVKGGNEKLFFGSGTQLSVL.

This clonotype has more than one count but fewer than ten. A much larger clone sits a single nucleotide away, making a read error possible. The DNA for the CDR3 is TGTGCCAGCAGCTTGACTCGCACAGGTACGCAGTATTTT. Protein sequence: CASSLTRTGTQYF. J is TRBJ2-3 and V is TRBV7-3; TRBD1 is a possible D gene (5 bases). The germline V gene has CDR1 SGHTA and CDR2 FQGTGA. The CDR3 is 13 amino acids.

The CDR3 loop is CASRPGQEPGRSYEQYV. Written as DNA, the CDR3 is TGTGCCAGCAGGCCGGGACAGGAGCCCGGGAGATCCTACGAGCAGTACGTC. The chain combines TRBV6-1 with TRBJ2-7; 8 bases agree with TRBD1. V lost 6 bases and J lost 1; bases outside the gene matches: 14. In germline, CDR1 is MNHNS, CDR2 SASEGT. This CDR3 has 17 residues.

The chain couples TRBV7-9 to TRBJ2-2; TRBD2 agrees at 8 bases. Germline V gene data show CDR1 as SEHNR and CDR2 as FQNEAQ (reference sequence). CDR3 length: 14 residues. J was trimmed by 10 bases and V by 2 bases; bases with no gene match: 6. The chain's CDR3 is CASSLSGGQAELFF. DNA for the CDR3: TGTGCCAGCAGCTTAAGCGGGGGCCAAGCGGAGCTGTTTTTT.

The J gene is TRBJ1-5, the V gene TRBV20-1, with 9 bases matching TRBD1. This CDR3 spans 17 amino acids. Per the germline V gene, CDR1 is DFQATT and CDR2 is SNEGSKA (reference sequence). Germline trimming cut 0 bases from V and 0 bases from J; bases unmatched to any gene: 6. CDR3 sequence: CSARDDRGTYSNQPQHF. The CDR3 nucleotides are TGCAGTGCTAGAGATGACAGGGGGACTTATAGCAATCAGCCCCAGCATTTT.

This clonotype was found many times. The chain is built from TRBV20-1 and TRBJ2-7, with TRBD2 matching 14 bases. CDR3 size: 14 residues. V shed 5 bases, J shed 7 bases, and the junction held 7 bases outside the gene matches. Germline V gene lookup returns CDR1 DFQATT and CDR2 SNEGSKA (reference sequence). The CDR3 sequence is CSAGRLAGGREQYF. As DNA, the CDR3 is TGCAGTGCTGGAAGACTAGCGGGAGGGCGTGAGCAGTACTTC.

This clonotype has at least ten counts. V is TRBV20-1 and J is TRBJ1-5, with a weak D call TRBD1 (6 bases). With 3 bases removed from V and 2 bases from J, the gap between germline ends came to 14 bases. CDR3 size: 15 residues. CDR1 is DFQATT and CDR2 is SNEGSKA in the germline V gene (reference sequence). The CDR3 loop reads CSARAGASGNQPQHF. The DNA of the CDR3 is TGCAGTGCTAGGGCGGGGGCATCTGGCAATCAGCCCCAGCATTTT.

Ten or more counts support this clonotype. The CDR3 DNA follows: TGCAGTGAGTTTCAGCGGGTTACAGATACGCAGTATTTT. This gives the protein CSEFQRVTDTQYF. This chain connects TRBV20-1 to TRBJ2-3, with TRBD2 as a possible D gene (6 bases). Germline V CDR1 and CDR2: DFQATT, SNEGSKA (reference sequence). The CDR3 is 13 amino acids. V was cut by 7 bases and J by 3 bases, with 14 bases left in between.